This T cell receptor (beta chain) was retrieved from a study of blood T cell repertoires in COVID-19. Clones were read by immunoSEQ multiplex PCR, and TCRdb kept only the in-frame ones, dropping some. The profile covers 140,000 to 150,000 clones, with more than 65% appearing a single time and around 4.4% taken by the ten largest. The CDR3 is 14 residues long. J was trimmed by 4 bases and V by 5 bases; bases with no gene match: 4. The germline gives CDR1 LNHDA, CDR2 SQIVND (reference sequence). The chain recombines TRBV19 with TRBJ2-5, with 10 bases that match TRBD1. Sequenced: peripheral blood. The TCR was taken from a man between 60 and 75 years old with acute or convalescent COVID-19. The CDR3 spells CASSSRTGGETQYF. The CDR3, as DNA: TGTGCCAGTAGTTCACGGACAGGGGGAGAGACCCAGTACTTC.